One sample yielded the 30 T cell receptor beta chains listed below, sequenced in a study of sequential checkpoint blockade in melanoma. The method was immunoSEQ multiplex PCR; TCRdb's version includes in-frame clones alone and lacks a portion of them. Of 15,000 to 20,000 clones in the sample, 72% were seen once. The sample's treatment: randomized to nivolumab then ipilimumab (arm A) or the reverse (arm B). Material: CD8+ T cells sorted from blood (inferred from file names), obtained from a patient given nivolumab and ipilimumab in sequence. The receptor source for this set is a human donor with melanoma.

This clone is labeled medium-sized (0.01 to 0.1%). The chain links TRBV6-5 to TRBJ2-2; no clear D gene. In germline, CDR1 is MNHEY, CDR2 SVGAGI. The ends were cut back, 8 bases at V and 3 bases at J, with 13 bases in the middle. This CDR3 has 14 amino acids. The CDR3 region has the DNA TGTGCCAGCCGTAGTTCCAGGTACACCGGGGAGCTGTTTTTT. It translates to CASRSSRYTGELFF.

This chain connects TRBV5-1 to TRBJ2-3; 7 nucleotides match TRBD2. The CDR3 totals 15 residues. In germline, CDR1 is SGHRS, CDR2 YFSETQ. Germline trimming cut 0 bases from V and 2 bases from J; bases unmatched to any gene: 3. In nucleotides, the CDR3 is TGCGCCAGCAGCTTGGAGGCGGGGGACACAGATACGCAGTATTTT. This encodes CASSLEAGDTDTQYF.

J is TRBJ2-7 and V is TRBV11-3; D is possibly TRBD2 (5 bases). Trimming removed 5 bases at V and 2 bases at J, with 10 bases between. CDR3 size: 13 residues. The germline CDR1 and CDR2 sequences are SGHNT and YENEEA. The CDR3 DNA sequence: TGTGCCAGCAGCCCGAGGGCAGCCTACGAGCAGTACTTC. Its protein is CASSPRAAYEQYF.

With regard to this clone: One junction end disagrees with the germline gene, perhaps due to a read error. This chain joins TRBV7-9 and TRBJ1-1; 7 nucleotides agree with TRBD1. The CDR3 is 12 residues long. Germline V CDR1 and CDR2: SEHNR, FQNEAQ (reference sequence). For the CDR3, the DNA is TGTTTACTACTACAGGGGAACGCTGAAGCTTTCTTT. Translating gives CLLLQGNAEAFF.

The chain uses TRBV19 and TRBJ2-5, with 8 bases that match TRBD1. The CDR3 spans 15 residues. V shed 4 bases, J shed 7 bases, and the junction held 11 bases outside the gene matches. Germline values: CDR1 LNHDA, CDR2 SQIVND (reference sequence). CDR3 amino acids: CASSNPQTGEATQYF. The CDR3 region has the DNA TGTGCCAGTAGTAATCCTCAGACAGGGGAAGCGACCCAGTACTTC.

The chain joins TRBV2 to TRBJ2-3; TRBD2 is a possible D gene (5 bases). This CDR3 is built from 16 residues. Germline CDR1 reads SNHLY; CDR2 reads FYNNEI. V shed 5 bases and J shed 6 bases, with 21 bases lying between them. CDR3 coding DNA: TGTGCCAGCAGTCCCCGAGCCAGTAATTCGGGGGATACGCAGTATTTT. As protein: CASSPRASNSGDTQYF.

The chain has TRBV7-6 and TRBJ2-7; D is possibly TRBD1 (6 bases). Germline lookup yields CDR1 SGHVS and CDR2 FNYEAQ. The length of the CDR3 is 14 residues. Trimming took off 3 bases at V and 1 base at J, with 10 bases between the two ends. The CDR3 protein is CASSFRDKSYEQYF. The CDR3 DNA reads TGTGCCAGCAGCTTCCGGGACAAATCCTACGAGCAGTACTTC. Filled out from reference TRBV7-6 and TRBJ2-7, the complete variable domain reads GAGVSQSPRYKVTKRGQDVALRCDPISGHVSLYWYRQALGQGPEFLTYFNYEAQQDKSGLPNDRFSAERPEGSISTLTIQRTEQRDSAMYRCASSFRDKSYEQYFGPGTRLTVT.

The CDR3 here is CASSQDSGGGKGNQPQHF. The CDR3 DNA follows: TGCGCCAGCAGCCAAGATTCCGGGGGAGGGAAGGGCAATCAGCCCCAGCATTTT. This chain links TRBV4-3 with TRBJ1-5; tentative D call: TRBD1 (5 bases). In germline, CDR1 is LGHNA, CDR2 YSLEER. The CDR3 sequence is 18 residues long. Trimming removed 0 bases from V and 2 bases from J, with 17 bases in between.

This clone was detected only a few times. The chain carries TRBV4-3 and TRBJ2-3; 8 nucleotides agree with TRBD2. V shed 4 bases, J shed 3 bases, and the junction held 3 bases outside the gene matches. This CDR3 comprises 14 residues. Looked up from germline, CDR1 is LGHNA and CDR2 is YSLEER. The chain's CDR3 is CASSRGLVTDTQYF. The CDR3, as DNA: TGCGCCAGCAGCCGGGGACTAGTTACAGATACGCAGTATTTT.

The genes are TRBV9 and TRBJ2-3; the match to TRBD2 covers 8 bases. Trimming took 3 bases from V and 1 from J; bases not matched to a gene: 16. Per germline, CDR1 SGDLS and CDR2 YYNGEE. This CDR3 is 19 amino acids long. CDR3 amino acids: CASSAPLAGLLLGTDTQYF. The CDR3 DNA follows: TGTGCCAGCAGCGCTCCTCTAGCGGGCCTCCTCCTTGGCACAGATACGCAGTATTTT.

The rearrangement uses TRBV30 and TRBJ2-2, with D possibly being TRBD2 (6 bases). The V end was cut by 0 bases, the J end by 8 bases, with 10 bases between. The CDR3 runs 13 residues. Germline V CDR1 and CDR2: GTSNPN, SVGIG (reference sequence). The CDR3 DNA follows: TGTGCCTGGAGTGTACCTGGGACTGGGGAGCTGTTTTTT. Amino acid sequence: CAWSVPGTGELFF.

V is TRBV28 and J is TRBJ1-1; 8 nucleotides agree with TRBD1. This CDR3 spans 16 amino acids. J lost 0 bases, V lost 2 bases, and 5 bases had no gene match. In germline, CDR1 is MDHEN, CDR2 SYDVKM. CDR3 DNA: TGTGCCAGCAGTTTACTAACAGGGGGTATGAACACTGAAGCTTTCTTT. Its protein product is CASSLLTGGMNTEAFF.

V and J are TRBV10-3 and TRBJ2-1; D not resolved. V lost 1 base and J 5 bases, leaving 9 bases between the germline ends. CDR3 size: 14 residues. Germline lookup yields CDR1 ENHRY and CDR2 SYGVKD. CDR3 residues: CAISEFSEDNEQFF. The CDR3 DNA follows: TGTGCCATCAGTGAGTTCAGCGAGGACAATGAGCAGTTCTTC.

The chain recombines TRBV30 with TRBJ1-4; no firm D call. The CDR3 covers 16 residues. Trimming left V 2 bases short and J 3 bases short, with 16 bases between. The germline CDR1 and CDR2 sequences are GTSNPN and SVGIG (reference sequence). This chain's CDR3 is CAWSYFGYTSNEKLFF. The CDR3 DNA sequence: TGTGCCTGGAGTTATTTTGGTTACACGTCTAATGAAAAACTGTTTTTT.

J is TRBJ2-2 and V is TRBV10-3; D remains unclear. Germline-derived CDR1 and CDR2 are ENHRY and SYGVKD. Deletions cut 8 bases from V and 0 bases from J, with 16 bases between. This CDR3 spans 16 amino acids. Here the CDR3 reads CAILAAVATNTGELFF. CDR3 coding DNA: TGTGCCATCTTGGCCGCGGTGGCAACGAACACCGGGGAGCTGTTTTTT.

V is TRBV18 and J is TRBJ1-4; tentatively, D is TRBD1 (6 bases). CDR1 and CDR2 from the germline V gene are KGHSH and LQKENI. CDR3 length: 17 residues. V lost 5 bases, J lost 6 bases, and 22 bases lay in between. This CDR3 reads CASSGGRGAPQDEKLFF. CDR3 bases: TGTGCCAGCTCAGGGGGCAGGGGAGCCCCGCAGGATGAAAAACTGTTTTTT.

This clone was seen a few times. The V and J genes are TRBV6-5 and TRBJ2-5, with 11 bases that match TRBD1. The germline gives CDR1 MNHEY, CDR2 SVGAGI. J was trimmed by 5 bases and V by 6 bases; bases with no gene match: 5. The CDR3 covers 14 residues. CDR3 in DNA: TGTGCCAGCAGCCTTGGGACAGGGGGTGAGACCCAGTACTTC. Protein sequence: CASSLGTGGETQYF.

This sequence joins TRBV7-9 and TRBJ2-7; TRBD2 agrees at 8 bases. The germline CDR1 and CDR2 sequences are SEHNR and FQNEAQ (reference sequence). CDR3 length: 13 residues. V was clipped by 6 bases and J by 4 bases; unmatched bases: 5. CDR3 protein: CASSSLAGYEQYF. The DNA for the CDR3 is TGTGCCAGCAGTTCTTTAGCGGGATACGAGCAGTACTTC.

This clone was detected only a few times. V gene TRBV9 combines with J gene TRBJ2-3; D might be TRBD2 (7 bases). Germline V gives CDR1 SGDLS, CDR2 YYNGEE. The CDR3 extends over 15 amino acids. V was shortened by 4 bases and J by 5 bases, with 17 bases between the two germline ends. The chain's CDR3 is CASSRWGAGEDTQYF. The CDR3 coding sequence is TGTGCCAGCAGCCGATGGGGGGCGGGGGAAGATACGCAGTATTTT. The entire variable domain, with the rest obtained from reference TRBV9 and TRBJ2-3, is as follows: DSGVTQTPKHLITATGQRVTLRCSPRSGDLSVYWYQQSLDQGLQFLIQYYNGEERAKGNILERFSAQQFPDLHSELNLSSLELGDSALYFCASSRWGAGEDTQYFGPGTRLTVL.

The chain has TRBV18 and TRBJ2-2; D possibly corresponds to TRBD1 (6 bases). The CDR3 covers 15 residues. Trimming stripped 5 bases from V and 1 base from J, with 11 bases between. Germline V gene sequence: CDR1 KGHSH, CDR2 LQKENI. The CDR3 here is CASSGDNLNTGELFF. In DNA, the CDR3 is TGTGCCAGCTCAGGGGACAACTTGAACACCGGGGAGCTGTTTTTT.

The chain employs TRBV6-4 and TRBJ2-1; 12 bases align to TRBD2. CDR3 size: 15 residues. The trim removed 6 bases at V and 6 bases at J, leaving 6 bases unmatched. Germline loops: CDR1 MRHNA, CDR2 SNTAGT. CDR3 region: CASSPSGGAGNEQFF. The CDR3 coding sequence is TGTGCCAGCAGCCCTAGCGGGGGGGCCGGCAATGAGCAGTTCTTC.

Only a few counts were recorded for this clone. The rearrangement uses TRBV25-1 and TRBJ2-7; 9 bases line up with TRBD1. Germline V lookup: CDR1 MGHDK, CDR2 SYGVNS. The trim removed 4 bases at V and 2 bases at J, leaving 9 bases unmatched. The CDR3 runs 16 residues. In DNA form, the CDR3 reads TGTGCCAGCAGTGGGTTTAAAGGACAGGGGCCCTACGAGCAGTACTTC. Protein product: CASSGFKGQGPYEQYF.

This chain joins TRBV6-5 and TRBJ2-7; 7 nucleotides align to TRBD1. Trimming removed 1 base from V and 1 base from J; junction bases left unmatched: 4. Germline V gene sequence: CDR1 MNHEY, CDR2 SVGAGI. The CDR3 sequence is 15 residues long. This CDR3 reads CASSYFLQGSYEQYF. The CDR3 nucleotides are TGTGCCAGCAGTTACTTCTTACAGGGGTCCTACGAGCAGTACTTC.

This clone has only a few counts. The chain has TRBV10-1 and TRBJ2-3; 10 nucleotides line up with TRBD2. Germline CDR1 WNHNN, CDR2 SYGVQD (reference sequence). The trim removed 3 bases at V and 0 bases at J, leaving 9 bases unmatched. This CDR3 contains 18 residues. CDR3 loop: CASSESSSGRTSTDTQYF. The CDR3 DNA sequence: TGCGCCAGCAGTGAAAGCTCTAGCGGGAGAACTAGCACAGATACGCAGTATTTT.

V usage is TRBV29-1 and J usage is TRBJ1-2; D perhaps matches TRBD1 (6 bases). This CDR3 contains 15 residues. Germline V gene sequence: CDR1 SQVTM, CDR2 ANQGSEA. Trimming took off 4 bases at V and 0 bases at J, with 15 bases between the two ends. As DNA, the CDR3 is TGCAGCGTTGTACCAGGGGAGGGGGCTAACTATGGCTACACCTTC. It is translated as CSVVPGEGANYGYTF.

The chain has TRBV11-3 and TRBJ2-7; TRBD2 matches at 7 bases. The CDR3 consists of 14 residues. Germline CDR1 reads SGHNT; CDR2 reads YENEEA. V lost 4 bases to trimming and J lost 3 bases; unmatched junction nucleotides: 6. CDR3 protein: CASSWGGSSYEQYF. In nucleotides, the CDR3 is TGTGCCAGCAGCTGGGGGGGTAGTAGCTACGAGCAGTACTTC.

The CDR3 spells CAWSGGTSGRKGRETQYF. The CDR3, as DNA: TGTGCCTGGAGTGGAGGGACTAGCGGGAGGAAGGGGAGGGAGACCCAGTACTTC. The genes are TRBV30 and TRBJ2-5, with 15 bases fitting TRBD2. The CDR3 is 18 residues long. V was clipped by 1 base and J by 5 bases; unmatched bases: 11. In germline, CDR1 is GTSNPN, CDR2 SVGIG (reference sequence).

The chain joins TRBV4-3 to TRBJ1-1; D is perhaps TRBD1 (5 bases). Trimming removed 0 bases at V and 0 bases at J, with 20 bases between. Germline CDR1 reads LGHNA; CDR2 reads YSLEER. There are 19 residues in the CDR3. The chain's CDR3 is CASSQDWAAGLGMNTEAFF. The CDR3 DNA is TGCGCCAGCAGCCAAGATTGGGCGGCGGGGCTGGGGATGAACACTGAAGCTTTCTTT.

The V gene is TRBV9, the J gene TRBJ2-1; 9 positions match TRBD2. From germline, CDR1 is SGDLS and CDR2 YYNGEE. The CDR3 contains 16 residues. The J segment lost 5 bases and the V segment lost 1 base, leaving 7 bases of the junction unmatched. The CDR3 region is CASSVRGGGANNEQFF. For the CDR3, the DNA is TGTGCCAGCAGCGTAAGGGGCGGGGGGGCAAACAATGAGCAGTTCTTC.

This chain joins TRBV21-1 and TRBJ2-1; whether TRBD1, the table's D call, matches the DNA was not checked. TRBV21-1 is a pseudogene segment. This CDR3 comprises 13 residues. CDR3 loop: CARTGTGANEQFF. Here the CDR3 DNA reads TGTGCCAGAACCGGGACAGGGGCCAATGAGCAGTTCTTC.